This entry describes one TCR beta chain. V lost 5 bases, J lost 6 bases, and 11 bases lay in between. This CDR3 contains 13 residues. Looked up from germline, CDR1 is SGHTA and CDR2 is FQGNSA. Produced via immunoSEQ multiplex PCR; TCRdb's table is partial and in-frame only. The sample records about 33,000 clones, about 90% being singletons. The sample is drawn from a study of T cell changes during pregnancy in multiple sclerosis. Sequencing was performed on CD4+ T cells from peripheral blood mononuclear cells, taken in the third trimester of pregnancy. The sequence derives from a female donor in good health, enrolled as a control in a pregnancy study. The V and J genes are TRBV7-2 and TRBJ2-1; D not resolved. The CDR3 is CASSLPGGNEQFF. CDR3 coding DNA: TGTGCCAGCAGCCTCCCCGGTGGCAATGAGCAGTTCTTC.